One sample yielded the 32 T cell receptor beta chains listed below, sequenced in a study of T cell responses to AZD1222 COVID-19 vaccine. The protocol was immunoSEQ multiplex PCR, while the TCRdb copy is restricted to in-frame clones and leaves out a portion. The profile shows more than 150,000 clones, roughly 94% of them singletons. Sequencing was performed on peripheral blood, taken on day 0 of AZD1222 vaccination. The receptors here all came from an adult in good health.

This rearrangement joins TRBV18 to TRBJ2-7; D is ambiguous. This CDR3 spans 12 amino acids. The V end was cut by 4 bases, the J end by 5 bases, with 9 bases between. Per germline, CDR1 KGHSH and CDR2 LQKENI. The DNA for the CDR3 is TGTGCCAGCTCACTTAAGGGTAACGAGCAGTACTTC. It codes for CASSLKGNEQYF.

The chain is built from TRBV19 and TRBJ1-6, with D possibly matching TRBD1 (5 bases). The CDR3 consists of 16 residues. The V and J ends lost 5 bases and 10 bases respectively, with 21 bases between them. Germline values: CDR1 LNHDA, CDR2 SQIVND (reference sequence). In nucleotides, the CDR3 is TGTGCCAGTAGTGTCGGTGGAGCGGGACCTAGATCACCCCTCCACTTT. This translates into CASSVGGAGPRSPLHF.

The rearrangement uses TRBV30 and TRBJ1-2, with 8 bases lining up with TRBD1. CDR1 is GTSNPN, CDR2 SVGIG, per germline (reference sequence). The CDR3 runs 14 residues. The DNA of the CDR3 is TGTGCTTATGGCGTAGGACAGGGATCCTATGGCTACACCTTC. Its translation: CAYGVGQGSYGYTF.

The CDR3 is CASSQDVVGETQYF. The CDR3 bases are TGTGCCAGCAGCCAAGATGTGGTGGGAGAGACCCAGTACTTC. The V call is TRBV14, the J call TRBJ2-5; D gene ambiguous. The CDR3 is made up of 14 amino acids. Trimming took 0 bases from V and 4 from J, leaving 9 bases between them. Germline V gene data show CDR1 as SGHDN and CDR2 as FVKESK.

Here the CDR3 reads CASSLEAGRGQYEQYF. The CDR3 DNA reads TGTGCCAGCAGCTTAGAGGCAGGGCGGGGGCAGTACGAGCAGTACTTC. The gene calls are TRBV7-8 and TRBJ2-7; D possibly corresponds to TRBD2 (7 bases). The germline V and J ends were trimmed by 1 base and 4 bases, with 17 bases remaining between them. The CDR3 consists of 16 residues. Germline V gene sequence: CDR1 SGHVS, CDR2 FQNEAQ.

The chain is built from TRBV27 and TRBJ2-1, with TRBD2 matching over 8 bases. The CDR3 runs to 17 residues. V was clipped by 7 bases and J by 0 bases; unmatched bases: 11. Germline V CDR1 and CDR2: MNHEY, SMNVEV (reference sequence). In DNA form, the CDR3 reads TGTGCCAGCAACCGCCTTAGCGGGATGAGCTCCTACAATGAGCAGTTCTTC. This translates into CASNRLSGMSSYNEQFF.

This rearrangement joins TRBV5-1 to TRBJ2-3; D may be TRBD2 (5 bases). Per the germline V gene, CDR1 is SGHRS and CDR2 is YFSETQ. The CDR3 length is 16 residues. Between the trimmed V and J ends, which lost 4 bases and 0 bases, there was a span of 15 bases. The CDR3 bases are TGCGCCAGCAGCCCGGAAGGGAGAACTAGCACAGATACGCAGTATTTT. Translated, it gives CASSPEGRTSTDTQYF.

CDR3 bases: TGTGCCAGCAGTGAAAGGAGACTAGCGGGAAAGAATGAGCAGTTCTTC. Translation gives CASSERRLAGKNEQFF. The V and J genes are TRBV6-1 and TRBJ2-1; 11 nucleotides match TRBD2. Germline-derived CDR1 and CDR2 are MNHNS and SASEGT. The CDR3 consists of 16 residues. V shed 2 bases and J 7 bases; nucleotides not matched to a gene: 7.

The rearrangement links TRBV10-3 to TRBJ2-3; 9 bases agree with TRBD2. V shed 4 bases and J 0 bases; nucleotides not matched to a gene: 2. The CDR3 spans 15 residues. Germline V gives CDR1 ENHRY, CDR2 SYGVKD. This CDR3 is CAISGLAESTDTQYF. The CDR3 DNA follows: TGTGCCATCAGTGGACTAGCGGAAAGCACAGATACGCAGTATTTT.

This chain uses TRBV15 with TRBJ2-7; unclear D gene. This CDR3 contains 12 residues. V lost 3 bases and J 5 bases, leaving 8 bases between the germline ends. CDR1 LNHNV and CDR2 YYDKDF come from the germline V gene (reference sequence). CDR3 amino acids: CATSRDSNEQYF. CDR3 nucleotide sequence: TGTGCCACCAGCAGGGATTCTAACGAGCAGTACTTC. Full variable domain (missing parts from reference TRBV15 and TRBJ2-7): DAMVIQNPRYQVTQFGKPVTLSCSQTLNHNVMYWYQQKSSQAPKLLFHYYDKDFNNEADTPDNFQSRRPNTSFCFLDIRSPGLGDTAMYLCATSRDSNEQYFGPGTRLTVT.

The chain is built from TRBV11-3 and TRBJ2-7, with a weak D call TRBD1 (5 bases). V was shortened by 1 base and J by 3 bases, with 7 bases between the two germline ends. Per germline, CDR1 SGHNT and CDR2 YENEEA. This CDR3 region has 13 residues. This CDR3 reads CASSLGGHYEQYF. The CDR3 DNA follows: TGTGCCAGCAGCTTAGGAGGACACTACGAGCAGTACTTC. Full variable domain (outside the CDR3, taken from reference TRBV11-3 and TRBJ2-7): EAGVVQSPRYKIIEKKQPVAFWCNPISGHNTLYWYLQNLGQGPELLIRYENEEAVDDSQLPKDRFSAERLKGVDSTLKIQPAELGDSAVYLCASSLGGHYEQYFGPGTRLTVT.

V is TRBV7-8 and J is TRBJ1-3, with TRBD1 matching over 8 bases. V shed 5 bases, J shed 0 bases, and the junction held 9 bases outside the gene matches. The CDR3 runs to 17 residues. Germline assignment: CDR1 SGHVS and CDR2 FQNEAQ. CDR3 sequence: CASSKTSGTGSGNTIYF. CDR3 DNA sequence: TGTGCCAGCAGCAAAACTTCCGGGACAGGCTCTGGAAACACCATATATTTT.

The count of this clone is one. The chain combines TRBV19 with TRBJ1-2; D ambiguous. With 2 bases removed from V and 5 bases from J, the gap between germline ends came to 12 bases. CDR1 and CDR2 from the germline V gene are LNHDA and SQIVND (reference sequence). This CDR3 has 14 amino acids. The CDR3 DNA sequence: TGTGCCAGTAGTATAAGGCAGGAGGTTTATGGCTACACCTTC. Translated, it gives CASSIRQEVYGYTF.

The chain employs TRBV4-1 and TRBJ2-3; the match to TRBD2 covers 8 bases. In germline, CDR1 is MGHRA, CDR2 YSYEKL. The CDR3 covers 15 residues. V trimming: 3 bases; J trimming: 6 bases; junction bases outside the gene matches: 8. The CDR3 region is CASSQPSRGGDTQYF. The CDR3 DNA is TGCGCCAGCAGCCAGCCTTCCCGGGGGGGGGATACGCAGTATTTT.

This rearrangement joins TRBV19 to TRBJ2-5; D perhaps matches TRBD2 (5 bases). V was pared by 5 bases and J by 5 bases, with 18 bases between. The germline V gene encodes CDR1 LNHDA and CDR2 SQIVND (reference sequence). This CDR3 has 15 amino acids. Written as DNA, the CDR3 is TGTGCCAGTAGTGGAGGACTTAATAGGGAGGAGACCCAGTACTTC. It specifies CASSGGLNREETQYF.

The chain recombines TRBV28 with TRBJ1-2; D gene ambiguous. The germline CDR1 and CDR2 sequences are MDHEN and SYDVKM. V lost 3 bases to trimming and J lost 4 bases, with 9 bases between them. This CDR3 spans 13 amino acids. The CDR3 sequence is CASSLVSPYGYTF. In DNA form, the CDR3 reads TGTGCCAGCAGTTTGGTCAGCCCCTATGGCTACACCTTC.

The chain uses TRBV9 and TRBJ2-2, with 8 bases that match TRBD2. Trimming took 2 bases from V and 4 from J; bases not matched to a gene: 13. There are 18 residues in the CDR3. CDR1 and CDR2 (germline): SGDLS, YYNGEE. The CDR3 sequence: CASSVGPSGFTSTGELFF. The CDR3 DNA reads TGTGCCAGCAGCGTTGGGCCTAGCGGGTTTACGAGCACCGGGGAGCTGTTTTTT.

The chain is built from TRBV9 and TRBJ2-7; TRBD2 matches 7 bases. Germline CDR1 is SGDLS and CDR2 is YYNGEE. The V and J ends lost 3 bases and 0 bases, in that order; junction bases with no gene match: 6. CDR3 length: 15 residues. This CDR3 is CASSARAGSSYEQYF. Written as DNA, the CDR3 is TGTGCCAGCAGCGCCCGAGCGGGAAGCTCCTACGAGCAGTACTTC.

The V call is TRBV18, the J call TRBJ2-3; D is perhaps TRBD2 (6 bases). V gave up 3 bases and J gave up 6 bases, with 22 bases separating them. CDR3 length: 17 amino acids. The germline V gene has CDR1 KGHSH and CDR2 LQKENI. The CDR3 region is CASSPRAVGGTWDTQYF. Here the CDR3 DNA reads TGTGCCAGCTCACCCCGAGCGGTTGGCGGGACGTGGGATACGCAGTATTTT.

The chain uses TRBV5-4 and TRBJ2-3; a possible D gene is TRBD2 (5 bases). Germline values: CDR1 SGHNT, CDR2 YYREEE (reference sequence). The germline V and J ends were trimmed by 0 bases and 2 bases, with 13 bases remaining between them. This CDR3 is built from 16 residues. The DNA for the CDR3 is TGTGCCAGCAGCTTGGATCGGGGTTCGAACACAGATACGCAGTATTTT. Translating it yields CASSLDRGSNTDTQYF.

The chain has TRBV5-1 and TRBJ1-4, with D possibly being TRBD1 (5 bases). V lost 7 bases and J lost 8, with 18 bases in between. The CDR3 totals 14 residues. Germline values: CDR1 SGHRS, CDR2 YFSETQ. The CDR3 is CASRERGFGEKLFF. DNA of the CDR3: TGCGCCAGCCGCGAAAGGGGATTCGGAGAAAAACTGTTTTTT.

This chain connects TRBV27 to TRBJ1-5; TRBD1 matches at 8 bases. This CDR3 spans 18 amino acids. V was pared by 6 bases and J by 0 bases, with 13 bases of the junction left unmatched. Germline assignment: CDR1 MNHEY and CDR2 SMNVEV (reference sequence). The CDR3 reads CASSKDRGGGYSNQPQHF. The DNA for the CDR3 is TGTGCCAGCAGCAAAGACAGGGGAGGTGGGTATAGCAATCAGCCCCAGCATTTT.

The chain carries TRBV24-1 and TRBJ1-1; D not certain. This CDR3 spans 14 amino acids. Germline-derived CDR1 and CDR2 are KGHDR and SFDVKD. V gave up 4 bases and J gave up 0 bases, with 8 bases separating them. The CDR3 region is CATSDASVNTEAFF. The CDR3 DNA sequence: TGTGCCACCAGTGACGCGAGCGTGAACACTGAAGCTTTCTTT.

This clone has just one count. J is TRBJ2-1 and V is TRBV5-1, with 11 positions matching TRBD2. The CDR3 consists of 15 residues. Trimming removed 4 bases from V and 4 bases from J; junction bases left unmatched: 4. The V gene's germline CDR1 is SGHRS and CDR2 YFSETQ. CDR3 DNA: TGCGCCAGCAGCGGAGGACTAGCGGGTTACAATGAGCAGTTCTTC. The encoded protein is CASSGGLAGYNEQFF.

This clone was seen a single time. The chain carries TRBV5-1 and TRBJ2-1; D is uncertain. The CDR3 spans 15 residues. CDR1 and CDR2 from the germline V gene are SGHRS and YFSETQ. V was clipped by 1 base and J by 1 base, with 9 bases between them. The CDR3 nucleotides read TGCGCCAGCAGCTTGACTGTGGATTCCTACAATGAGCAGTTCTTC. This codes for CASSLTVDSYNEQFF.

The rearrangement links TRBV7-2 to TRBJ2-2, with D tentatively TRBD1 (5 bases). CDR1 and CDR2 from the germline V gene are SGHTA and FQGNSA. This CDR3 region has 14 residues. The V end lost 5 bases, the J end lost 2 bases, and 9 bases lay between the germline ends. This CDR3 reads CASSQGANTGELFF. DNA for the CDR3: TGTGCCAGCAGCCAGGGCGCAAACACCGGGGAGCTGTTTTTT.

The V call is TRBV7-9, the J call TRBJ1-1; no definite D call. V dropped 11 bases and J dropped 1 base, with 14 bases sitting between them. The CDR3 has 13 residues. Per germline, CDR1 SEHNR and CDR2 FQNEAQ (reference sequence). In DNA, the CDR3 is TGTGCCGGCATAGGGTTAGAGAACACTGAAGCTTTCTTT. Its translation is CAGIGLENTEAFF.

The CDR3 nucleotides are TGTGCCAGCAGTTTATCAGGCGGGAGCCAGGGGGAGCAGTTCTTC. This gives the protein CASSLSGGSQGEQFF. V usage is TRBV27 and J usage is TRBJ2-1; TRBD2 is a possible D gene (7 bases). The germline V gene encodes CDR1 MNHEY and CDR2 SMNVEV (reference sequence). Trimming removed 0 bases from V and 10 bases from J, with 16 bases in between. The CDR3 runs to 15 residues.

This clone was recorded only once. The V and J genes are TRBV9 and TRBJ2-5; TRBD1 or TRBD2 may be the D gene (5 bases each). The V end lost 0 bases, the J end lost 0 bases, and 18 bases lay between the germline ends. The CDR3 loop spans 18 amino acids. Per the germline V gene, CDR1 is SGDLS and CDR2 is YYNGEE. CDR3 DNA: TGTGCCAGCAGCGTAGCTGATGGGGGTTTTCCGTACCAAGAGACCCAGTACTTC. This sequence encodes CASSVADGGFPYQETQYF.

This chain links TRBV6-5 with TRBJ1-3; TRBD1 agrees at 8 bases. The length of the CDR3 is 15 residues. From germline, CDR1 is MNHEY and CDR2 SVGAGI. V shed 6 bases, J shed 0 bases, and the junction held 4 bases outside the gene matches. CDR3 residues: CASRKTGDSGNTIYF. CDR3 in DNA: TGTGCCAGCAGGAAGACAGGGGACTCTGGAAACACCATATATTTT.

Regarding this clone: An end of the junction differs from the germline gene, which may be a read error. The chain uses TRBV5-4 and TRBJ2-4, with 8 bases that match TRBD2. The CDR3 length is 12 residues. Germline CDR1 SGHNT, CDR2 YYREEE (reference sequence). The CDR3 here is CASSLGEREYWF. CDR3 DNA: TGTGCCAGCAGCTTGGGGGAGCGGGAGTATTGGTTC.

This rearrangement joins TRBV19 to TRBJ1-4, with 7 bases identical to TRBD1. The ends lost 6 bases at V and 5 bases at J; junction bases unmatched: 12. Looked up from germline, CDR1 is LNHDA and CDR2 is SQIVND (reference sequence). CDR3 length equals 16 residues. The CDR3 DNA follows: TGTGCCAGTAGCCCGAGGGGAGGGGGCTCCAATGAAAAACTGTTTTTT. Encoded protein: CASSPRGGGSNEKLFF.